This TCR beta chain stems from a study of CD4+ T cells in melanoma. Whole-study findings and limits: A reported correlation linked neoantigen-specific CD4+ T cells to CD8+, macrophage and B cell function. Neoantigen-specific CD4+ T cells in melanoma reportedly had diverse differentiation states.

The repertoire was sequenced with immunoSEQ multiplex PCR; TCRdb's copy has only in-frame clones and lacks some. The profile shows approximately 9,500 clones, 50% to 65% of them singletons. CDR1 is GTSNPN, CDR2 SVGIG, per germline (reference sequence). V was clipped by 1 base and J by 4 bases, with 13 bases between them. This CDR3 is built from 15 residues. Worth noting for this clone: Antigen: not known.

Sample: cells from a culture (not recorded whether cultured in vitro). This clonotype originated in a human donor with melanoma. This chain links TRBV30 with TRBJ2-2, with D perhaps matching TRBD2 (7 bases). CDR3 sequence reads: CAWSEGGGITGELFF. In DNA form, the CDR3 reads TGTGCCTGGAGTGAGGGGGGAGGGATCACCGGGGAGCTGTTTTTT.